Listed below are T cell receptor beta chains from one sample, sequenced in a study of blood T cell repertoires in COVID-19. Only in-frame clones appear in the TCRdb table, and some are missing; sequencing was by immunoSEQ multiplex PCR. The data show approximately 310,000 clones, with 70% to 90% seen just once and 7.8% held by the top ten. Sequencing input: peripheral blood. The receptors come from a woman aged 45-65 years who had recovered from COVID-19. The CDR3 runs from the conserved cysteine through the conserved F or W. The D gene is left open where the match is weak. Clone size, where shown, is once, few, many, or a class for clones that have expanded.

v_gene: TRBV5-1
abundance: NA
j_gene: TRBJ2-3
d_gene: TRBD2
CDR3aa: CASSPGGLAGGTQYF
CDR3nt: TGCGCCAGCAGCCCGGGAGGACTAGCCGGTGGTACGCAGTATTTT

v_gene: TRBV12-3/TRBV12-4
abundance: NA
j_gene: TRBJ1-2
d_gene: NA
CDR3aa: CASILYPGGYTF
CDR3nt: TGTGCCAGTATACTTTATCCCGGTGGCTACACCTTC

v_gene: TRBV28
abundance: NA
j_gene: TRBJ2-1
d_gene: TRBD2
CDR3aa: CASSLLTSGDRQFF
CDR3nt: TGTGCCAGCAGTTTATTAACTAGCGGTGACCGGCAGTTCTTC

v_gene: TRBV7-2
abundance: NA
j_gene: TRBJ1-2
d_gene: NA
CDR3aa: CASSAYNYGYTF
CDR3nt: TGTGCCAGCAGTGCGTACAACTATGGCTACACCTTC

v_gene: TRBV20-1
abundance: once
j_gene: TRBJ2-1
d_gene: NA
CDR3aa: CSAVVVEQFF
CDR3nt: TGCAGTGCCGTAGTCGTGGAGCAGTTCTTC

v_gene: TRBV9
abundance: NA
j_gene: TRBJ2-2
d_gene: NA
CDR3aa: CASSPQAQGTGELFF
CDR3nt: TGTGCCAGCAGCCCACAAGCCCAGGGCACCGGGGAGCTGTTTTTT

v_gene: TRBV7-2
abundance: NA
j_gene: TRBJ1-2
d_gene: NA
CDR3aa: CASSLGGGAYGYTF
CDR3nt: TGTGCCAGCAGCTTAGGGGGAGGGGCCTATGGCTACACCTTC

v_gene: TRBV28
abundance: NA
j_gene: TRBJ2-1
d_gene: TRBD2
CDR3aa: CASSSLGGSSYNEQFF
CDR3nt: TGTGCCAGCAGTTCCCTTGGCGGGAGCTCCTACAATGAGCAGTTCTTC

v_gene: TRBV19
abundance: NA
j_gene: TRBJ1-1
d_gene: TRBD1
CDR3aa: CASSIGTGLGGTEAFF
CDR3nt: TGTGCCAGTAGTATCGGGACAGGGCTTGGAGGCACTGAAGCTTTCTTT

v_gene: TRBV7-6
abundance: NA
j_gene: TRBJ1-1
d_gene: TRBD1
CDR3aa: CASSLAKVGTANTEAFF
CDR3nt: TGTGCCAGCAGCTTAGCAAAAGTCGGGACAGCGAACACTGAAGCTTTCTTT

v_gene: TRBV5-4
abundance: NA
j_gene: TRBJ2-7
d_gene: TRBD2
CDR3aa: CASSLAPERGDEQYF
CDR3nt: TGTGCCAGCAGCTTGGCCCCCGAGCGGGGGGACGAGCAGTACTTC

v_gene: TRBV12-5
abundance: few
j_gene: TRBJ2-5
d_gene: NA
CDR3aa: CASAFGTLETQYF
CDR3nt: TGTGCTAGTGCTTTTGGGACTTTAGAGACCCAGTACTTC

v_gene: TRBV28
abundance: NA
j_gene: TRBJ1-2
d_gene: TRBD1
CDR3aa: CASRKTGGARYTF
CDR3nt: TGTGCCAGCAGAAAGACAGGGGGCGCACGCTACACCTTC

v_gene: TRBV19
abundance: NA
j_gene: TRBJ1-4
d_gene: NA
CDR3aa: CASSMSGGDEKLFF
CDR3nt: TGTGCCAGTAGTATGTCTGGGGGCGATGAAAAACTGTTTTTT